The present entry profiles one T cell receptor beta chain with its context. V was clipped by 1 base and J by 2 bases, with 12 bases between them. This CDR3 has 15 amino acids. The germline CDR1 and CDR2 sequences are SGHAT and FQNNGV. This entry belongs to a study of shared clonotypes between healthy human individuals. Profiling relied on immunoSEQ multiplex PCR, and the TCRdb table lists in-frame clones only, not all of them. The data contain about 480,000 clones, over 75% of them singletons. The V and J genes are TRBV11-2 and TRBJ2-7, with unresolved D. The source is a woman in her thirties or forties in good health. Some clones in this sample may be carry-over from other donors' samples. The sequenced material came from PBMCs. The DNA for the CDR3 is TGTGCCAGCAGCTTAGGGCCGAGACTTACCTACGAGCAGTACTTC. The encoded protein is CASSLGPRLTYEQYF.